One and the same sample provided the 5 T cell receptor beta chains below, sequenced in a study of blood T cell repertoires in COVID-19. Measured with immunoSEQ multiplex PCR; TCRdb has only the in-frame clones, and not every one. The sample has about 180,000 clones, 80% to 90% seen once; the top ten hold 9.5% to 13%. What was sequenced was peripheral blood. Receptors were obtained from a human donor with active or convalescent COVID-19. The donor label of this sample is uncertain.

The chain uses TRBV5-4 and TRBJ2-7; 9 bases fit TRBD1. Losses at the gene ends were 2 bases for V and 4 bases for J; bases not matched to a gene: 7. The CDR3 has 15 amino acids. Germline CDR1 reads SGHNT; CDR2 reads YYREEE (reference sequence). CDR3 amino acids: CASSFQQGAGYEQYF. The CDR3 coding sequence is TGTGCCAGCAGCTTCCAACAGGGGGCAGGGTACGAGCAGTACTTC.

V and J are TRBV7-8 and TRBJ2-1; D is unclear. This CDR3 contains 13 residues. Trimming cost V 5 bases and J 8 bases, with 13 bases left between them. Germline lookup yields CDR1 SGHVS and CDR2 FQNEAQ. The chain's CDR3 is CASSRRVGDEQFF. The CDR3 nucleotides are TGTGCCAGCAGCCGACGGGTCGGCGATGAGCAGTTCTTC.

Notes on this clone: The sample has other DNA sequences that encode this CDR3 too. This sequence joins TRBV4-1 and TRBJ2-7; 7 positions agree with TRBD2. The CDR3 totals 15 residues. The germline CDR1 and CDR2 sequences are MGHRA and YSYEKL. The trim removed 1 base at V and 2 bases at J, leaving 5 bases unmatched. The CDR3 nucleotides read TGCGCCAGCAGCCAAGGTACGGGAGGAACCTACGAGCAGTACTTC. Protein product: CASSQGTGGTYEQYF.

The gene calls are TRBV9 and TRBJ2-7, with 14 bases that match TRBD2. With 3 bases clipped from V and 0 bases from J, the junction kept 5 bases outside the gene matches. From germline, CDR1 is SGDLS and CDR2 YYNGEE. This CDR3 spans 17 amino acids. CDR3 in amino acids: CASSAGLAGGTSYEQYF. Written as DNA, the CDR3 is TGTGCCAGCAGCGCTGGACTAGCGGGAGGAACCTCCTACGAGCAGTACTTC.

The CDR3 loop is CASSRGTTGELFF. In DNA, the CDR3 is TGTGCCAGCAGCAGGGGTACCACCGGGGAGCTGTTTTTT. V and J are TRBV2 and TRBJ2-2, with a possible D match to TRBD1 (6 bases). Germline lookup yields CDR1 SNHLY and CDR2 FYNNEI. V was shortened by 6 bases and J by 4 bases, with 9 bases between the two germline ends. The CDR3 runs 13 residues.